Listed here are 15 T cell receptor beta chains from one sample, sequenced in a study of human T cells and chemical hapten exposure. TCRdb reanalysed the RACE reads using MiXCR and keeps one entry per CDR3 protein. The table shows about 270,000 distinct CDR3 sequences, with roughly 7.7% occurring only once. Time point defined: pre-sensitization, week 0. Treatment defined: therapeutic diphenylcyclopropenone sensitization with weekly scalp DPC. The material was whole blood, obtained in connection with sensitization to the hapten diphenylcyclopropenone (DPC). All receptors come from a young man with alopecia areata. Some clones in this sample may be carry-over from other donors' samples.

Ten or more counts support this clonotype. This sequence joins TRBV7-3 and TRBJ1-6, with TRBD1 identical over 9 bases. V was clipped by 4 bases and J by 9 bases; unmatched bases: 4. Per germline, CDR1 SGHTA and CDR2 FQGTGA. The CDR3 sequence is 14 residues long. The CDR3 DNA is TGTGCCAGCAGCTCGACAGGGGGTACTTCACCCCTCCACTTT. The encoded protein is CASSSTGGTSPLHF.

This clonotype was counted between two and nine times. The J gene is TRBJ2-7, the V gene TRBV5-6; D uncertain. V was trimmed by 4 bases and J by 4 bases, leaving 15 bases between them. There are 14 residues in the CDR3. Looked up from germline, CDR1 is SGHDT and CDR2 is YYEEEE. Here the CDR3 reads CASSMITDLYEQYV. The DNA of the CDR3 is TGTGCCAGCAGCATGATCACAGACCTTTACGAGCAGTACGTC.

This clonotype was found a few times. The chain links TRBV2 to TRBJ1-1; a possible D gene is TRBD1 (5 bases). V lost 6 bases, J lost 4 bases, and 18 bases lay in between. The CDR3 totals 15 residues. Germline values: CDR1 SNHLY, CDR2 FYNNEI. Here the CDR3 DNA reads TGTGCCAGCAGAACGGGAGAGGGGTCGGGCACTGAAGCTTTCTTT. It translates to CASRTGEGSGTEAFF.

This clonotype has a handful of counts. The chain combines TRBV9 with TRBJ2-6; D gene unclear. The CDR3 length is 15 residues. Trimming took off 0 bases at V and 0 bases at J, with 4 bases between the two ends. CDR1 and CDR2 (germline): SGDLS, YYNGEE. This CDR3 reads CASSVGTSGANVLTF. Here the CDR3 DNA reads TGTGCCAGCAGCGTAGGTACCTCTGGGGCCAACGTCCTGACTTTC.

This clonotype has at least ten counts. The chain uses TRBV5-1 and TRBJ1-2; perhaps TRBD1 as D (5 bases). Germline lookup yields CDR1 SGHRS and CDR2 YFSETQ. V gave up 4 bases and J gave up 1 base, with 17 bases separating them. The CDR3 loop spans 16 amino acids. The CDR3 sequence: CASSVGTQERNYGYTF. The CDR3 DNA reads TGCGCCAGCAGCGTTGGGACCCAGGAGCGTAACTATGGCTACACCTTC.

The chain has TRBV4-2 and TRBJ2-5; 15 bases map to TRBD2. CDR3 length equals 16 residues. Germline values: CDR1 LGHNA, CDR2 YNFKEQ. The trim removed 4 bases at V and 5 bases at J, leaving 5 bases unmatched. The CDR3 sequence is CASSPRTSGGAETQYF. The CDR3 DNA is TGTGCCAGCAGCCCTCGGACTAGCGGGGGGGCCGAGACCCAGTACTTC.

The chain links TRBV20-1 to TRBJ2-1; no definite D call. Germline V lookup: CDR1 DFQATT, CDR2 SNEGSKA (reference sequence). V was shortened by 4 bases and J by 4 bases, with 5 bases between the two germline ends. This CDR3 has 11 residues. CDR3 loop: CSATAYNEQFF. CDR3 bases: TGCAGTGCTACAGCTTACAATGAGCAGTTCTTC.

In its sample, this clonotype was seen a few times. The V call is TRBV29-1, the J call TRBJ1-5, with D maybe TRBD1 (5 bases). Trimming took 4 bases from V and 3 from J, leaving 10 bases between them. CDR3 size: 13 residues. Germline V gene data show CDR1 as SQVTM and CDR2 as ANQGSEA. CDR3 coding DNA: TGCAGCGTTGGAACAGGCCTCAATCAGCCCCAGCATTTT. It encodes CSVGTGLNQPQHF.

There are a few counts of this clonotype. V is TRBV7-9 and J is TRBJ1-1, with TRBD1 as a possible D gene (5 bases). V shed 3 bases and J shed 0 bases, with 14 bases lying between them. Germline V CDR1 and CDR2: SEHNR, FQNEAQ (reference sequence). The CDR3 sequence is 16 residues long. The CDR3 DNA sequence: TGTGCCAGCAGCTTTTTGGGGGGACCGATGAACACTGAAGCTTTCTTT. As protein: CASSFLGGPMNTEAFF.

V is TRBV28 and J is TRBJ2-3; 8 bases map to TRBD1. The germline V gene encodes CDR1 MDHEN and CDR2 SYDVKM. V shed 4 bases and J 3 bases; nucleotides not matched to a gene: 12. This CDR3 is built from 17 residues. CDR3 nucleotides: TGTGCCAGCAGTTATTCAGGGGGCGCATATATGACAGATACGCAGTATTTT. Translation: CASSYSGGAYMTDTQYF.

Many counts were recorded for this clonotype. This chain's CDR3 is CASSRRGQNTEAFF. The CDR3 DNA sequence: TGTGCCTCCTCCCGTCGGGGACAGAACACTGAAGCTTTCTTT. The chain combines TRBV12-3 or TRBV12-4 with TRBJ1-1; D perhaps matches TRBD1 (6 bases). Trimming pared 11 bases from V and 1 base from J, leaving 17 bases between. The CDR3 totals 14 residues.

This clonotype was observed many times. V gene TRBV20-1 combines with J gene TRBJ1-1, with a tentative D call TRBD1 (5 bases). Germline values: CDR1 DFQATT, CDR2 SNEGSKA (reference sequence). The V and J ends lost 0 bases and 1 base respectively, with 9 bases between them. This CDR3 region has 14 residues. CDR3 DNA: TGCAGTGCTAGAGATTACGGGGGGAACACTGAAGCTTTCTTT. Amino acids: CSARDYGGNTEAFF.

This clonotype appeared a few times. This sequence joins TRBV12-3 or TRBV12-4 and TRBJ2-1; maybe TRBD2 (5 bases). V was cut by 6 bases and J by 5 bases, with 20 bases left in between. The CDR3 extends over 16 amino acids. The CDR3 nucleotides are TGTGCCAGCAGCCCCGTCCTAGCCACCCTTGACAATGAGCAGTTCTTC. This sequence encodes CASSPVLATLDNEQFF.

This clonotype occurred many times. The rearrangement joins TRBV18 to TRBJ2-1, with 10 bases that match TRBD2. With 2 bases clipped from V and 5 bases from J, the junction kept 9 bases outside the gene matches. The CDR3 is 17 residues long. Germline CDR1 KGHSH, CDR2 LQKENI. CDR3 region: CASSPSPSGGDDNEQFF. The CDR3 nucleotides are TGTGCCAGCTCACCATCTCCCAGCGGGGGGGACGACAATGAGCAGTTCTTC.

This clonotype was counted at least ten times. The gene calls are TRBV7-9 and TRBJ1-1; TRBD1 aligns across 9 bases. The CDR3 loop spans 14 amino acids. Germline loops: CDR1 SEHNR, CDR2 FQNEAQ (reference sequence). Trimming at V came to 1 base and at J to 5 bases, leaving 2 bases not matched to a gene. The CDR3 DNA is TGTGCCAGCAGCTTAGTGGGACAGGGAACTGAAGCTTTCTTT. Translating it yields CASSLVGQGTEAFF. Full variable domain (outside the CDR3, taken from reference TRBV7-9 and TRBJ1-1): DTGVSQNPRHKITKRGQNVTFRCDPISEHNRLYWYRQTLGQGPEFLTYFQNEAQLEKSRLLSDRFSAERPKGSFSTLEIQRTEQGDSAMYLCASSLVGQGTEAFFGQGTRLTVV.